This T cell receptor (beta chain) is drawn from a study of shared clonotypes between healthy human individuals. Overall study results and limits: When naive CD4 clonotypes were compared across several donors, about 5% were shared.

The V gene end was trimmed by 0 bases and the J gene end by 2 bases; junction bases not matched to a gene: 4. The CDR3 sequence is 15 residues long. Germline CDR1 reads SGDLS; CDR2 reads YYNGEE. At the deep level, the assay was run. Libraries were prepared by immunoSEQ multiplex PCR; TCRdb keeps only in-frame clonotypes and omits some of them. Of 730,000 or so clones listed, approximately 75% are singletons. On this clone itself: The antigen is undetermined.

The source is a woman in her 30s in good health. The chain employs TRBV9 and TRBJ2-5, with TRBD2 matching 7 bases. The sequenced sample was memory CD4+ T cells sorted from blood. The subset is: CD45RA-negative fraction. The CDR3 sequence is CASSVGLAAQETQYF. The CDR3 region has the DNA TGTGCCAGCAGCGTAGGGCTAGCGGCACAAGAGACCCAGTACTTC.